These T cell receptor beta chains were read from a single sample in a study of blood T cell repertoires in COVID-19. This table comes from immunoSEQ multiplex PCR, and its TCRdb copy is limited to in-frame clones, with some not included. The sample has some 380,000 clones, 81% seen once. Source material: peripheral blood. Receptors were obtained from a human donor with acute or convalescent COVID-19. The donor label of this sample is uncertain. The CDR3 runs from the conserved cysteine through the conserved F or W. D genes are given only for firm matches. Expanded clones get a size class; other rows say once, few or many, or leave the size out.

v_gene	j_gene	abundance	d_gene	CDR3nt	CDR3aa
TRBV2	TRBJ2-1	.	TRBD2	TGTGCCAGCAGGGGGACTAGCGGACTTAATAATGAGCAGTTCTTC	CASRGTSGLNNEQFF
TRBV30	TRBJ1-2	.	TRBD1	TGTGCCTGGAGTGTAATCCCAGGGGGTCAGGGCTACACCTTC	CAWSVIPGGQGYTF
TRBV10-3	TRBJ1-2	.	TRBD1	TGTGCCATCAGCTACAAGGACAGGGATAGTAGTGGCTACACCTTC	CAISYKDRDSSGYTF
TRBV15	TRBJ2-1	.	TRBD2	TGTGCCACCAGCGGTAGACTAGCGGGAACTTACAATGAGCAGTTCTTC	CATSGRLAGTYNEQFF
TRBV6-4	TRBJ2-7	.	.	TGTGCCAGCAGTGACTCCTTTAGGGGCAGTCCCTACGAGCAGTACTTC	CASSDSFRGSPYEQYF
TRBV28	TRBJ2-1	once	.	TGTGCCAGCAGTGATAGTTACAATGAGCAGTTCTTC	CASSDSYNEQFF
TRBV5-6	TRBJ1-4	.	.	TGTGCCAGCAGCTGGAGGACGGGAAATAATGAAAAACTGTTTTTT	CASSWRTGNNEKLFF
TRBV7-9	TRBJ1-2	few	.	TGTGCCAGCAGCGAAACAGCCCTATATGGCTACACCTTC	CASSETALYGYTF
TRBV12-3/TRBV12-4	TRBJ1-2	.	TRBD1	TGTGCCAGCAGAACAGGGGCTTATGGCTACACCTTC	CASRTGAYGYTF
TRBV7-2	TRBJ1-1	.	.	TGTGCCAGCAGCTTAGGTACAAGGGGCACTGAAGCTTTCTTT	CASSLGTRGTEAFF
TRBV12-2	TRBJ2-7	once	.	TGTGCAAGTCGCTCAGCAAGGAGCAACTACGAGCAGTACTTC	CASRSARSNYEQYF
TRBV10-1	TRBJ2-1	.	TRBD2	TGCGCCAGCAGTGAGGCGACTAGCGGGAGGAATGAGCAGTTCTTC	CASSEATSGRNEQFF
TRBV7-9	TRBJ2-5	.	.	TGTGCCAGCAGCTTAGCGGGGCTTGAGACCCAGTACTTC	CASSLAGLETQYF
TRBV6-6	TRBJ2-7	once	.	TGTGCCAGCATAAGGGGGGGAAGCTCCTACGAGCAGTACTTC	CASIRGGSSYEQYF
TRBV19	TRBJ1-2	few	TRBD1	TGTGCCAGTAGCCAACCGGGACAGGGTTCGGGGGGCTACACCTTC	CASSQPGQGSGGYTF
TRBV2	TRBJ1-6	few	.	TGTGCCAGCAGTGAGTGGGCAGGGAATTCACCCCTCCACTTT	CASSEWAGNSPLHF
TRBV12-3/TRBV12-4	TRBJ1-2	.	.	TGTGCCAGCAGTTTAGAAGCACGCTGGGGCTACACCTTC	CASSLEARWGYTF
TRBV18	TRBJ2-7	.	.	TGTGCCAGCTCACCCGGACAGTCTATTTACGAGCAGTACTTC	CASSPGQSIYEQYF
TRBV7-9	TRBJ2-5	.	TRBD2	TGTGCCAGCAGCTTACAGCCTGCTAGCCTAGCGGGGGGAAAAGAGACCCAGTACTTC	CASSLQPASLAGGKETQYF
TRBV2	TRBJ1-2	once	.	TGTGCCAGCAGTAGGACATCCGACTATGGCTACACCTTC	CASSRTSDYGYTF
TRBV7-2	TRBJ2-1	.	.	TGTGCCAGCAGCCTAGACAGGAGCTCCTACAATGAGCAGTTCTTC	CASSLDRSSYNEQFF
TRBV7-8	TRBJ2-1	.	TRBD2	TGTGCCAGCAGCTTAAACATTCGTCGGGGAGGGTACAATGAGCAGTTCTTC	CASSLNIRRGGYNEQFF
TRBV5-5	TRBJ1-6	.	.	TGTGCCAGCAGCTTGATGACAGTGGATTCACCCCTCCACTTT	CASSLMTVDSPLHF
TRBV19	TRBJ1-1	.	.	TGTGCCAGTCAGACTAAGAGAGGATTGAACACTGAAGCTTTCTTT	CASQTKRGLNTEAFF
TRBV5-6	TRBJ2-7	.	.	TGTGCCAGCAGCTTTCAGGGCAGGTACGAGCAGTACTTC	CASSFQGRYEQYF
TRBV10-1	TRBJ2-1	.	TRBD2	TGCGCCAGCAGTGAGTCGAGACTAGCGGGGTCCTTTTACAATGAGCAGTTCTTC	CASSESRLAGSFYNEQFF
TRBV5-4	TRBJ2-3	once	TRBD2	TGTGCCAGCAGCCCTACCGGGGGGGCCGGGACAGATACGCAGTATTTT	CASSPTGGAGTDTQYF
TRBV29-1	TRBJ1-2	.	TRBD1	TGCAGCGTTGAAGGACTTGGGACAGAAAATAACTATGGCTACACCTTC	CSVEGLGTENNYGYTF
TRBV27	TRBJ2-3	.	TRBD1	TGTGCCAGCAGTTCCGGGACAGCGGCTGATACGCAGTATTTT	CASSSGTAADTQYF
TRBV27	TRBJ2-1	.	.	TGTGCCAGCAGTCTACAGGGATACAATGAGCAGTTCTTC	CASSLQGYNEQFF
TRBV4-2	TRBJ2-5	.	.	TGTGCCAGCAGCCAAGCCGCAGGTCAAGAGACCCAGTACTTC	CASSQAAGQETQYF
TRBV5-1	TRBJ2-4	.	.	TGCGCCAGCAGCTTGACACCGAACGAAAACATTCAGTACTTC	CASSLTPNENIQYF
TRBV2	TRBJ1-1	once	TRBD1	TGTGCCAGCAGTGTACTGACAGGGTTTAACACTGAAGCTTTCTTT	CASSVLTGFNTEAFF
TRBV6-5	TRBJ1-4	.	TRBD1	TGTGCCAGCAGACAGGGGGTGACAACTAATGAAAAACTGTTTTTT	CASRQGVTTNEKLFF
TRBV30	TRBJ2-4	once	TRBD1	TGTGCCTGGGGGCTAACAGGGGGCTCGGACATTCAGTACTTC	CAWGLTGGSDIQYF
TRBV27	TRBJ1-4	.	.	TGTGCCAGCAGTTTAAGAGCCGGGACTAATGAAAAACTGTTTTTT	CASSLRAGTNEKLFF
TRBV29-1	TRBJ2-7	.	TRBD1	TGCAGCGTTGAAGAGAACCTCAGGACAGGACGCGAGCAGTACTTC	CSVEENLRTGREQYF
TRBV7-6	TRBJ2-7	.	TRBD2	TGTGCCAGCAGTCAGGGACTAGCGGACTATTACGAGCAGTACTTC	CASSQGLADYYEQYF
TRBV7-2	TRBJ1-1	once	TRBD1	TGTGCCAGCAGCCCGGGACAGGGATTTGTGTACACTGAAGCTTTCTTT	CASSPGQGFVYTEAFF
TRBV27	TRBJ1-2	once	.	TGTGCCAGCAGTTTATTGGGGGGGACTGGCTACACCTTC	CASSLLGGTGYTF
TRBV7-8	TRBJ1-5	few	.	TGTGCCAGCAGCTGGACAGATAGCAATCAGCCCCAGCATTTT	CASSWTDSNQPQHF
TRBV6-2/TRBV6-3	TRBJ2-1	.	.	TGTGCCAGCAGTTACCGTAAGGGGGAGGGCTCCTACAATGAGCAGTTCTTC	CASSYRKGEGSYNEQFF
TRBV7-2	TRBJ2-7	.	TRBD2	TGTGCCAGCAGCTCTAACCGACTAGCGGGAGTGGGTGAGCAGTACTTC	CASSSNRLAGVGEQYF
TRBV5-5	TRBJ1-2	few	TRBD1	TGTGCCAGCAGCCAGGGACAGGGAACTAACTATGGCTACACCTTC	CASSQGQGTNYGYTF
TRBV9	TRBJ2-5	.	TRBD2	TGTGCCAGCAGCGCGACTAGCGGGCACCAAGAGACCCAGTACTTC	CASSATSGHQETQYF